This TCR beta chain was documented in a study of neurological immune-mediated disorders. General study points: The study phylogenetically grouped the repertoires of 18 of 34 multiple sclerosis patients into one related-CDR3 cluster, a possible signature. The multiple sclerosis repertoire cluster was not associated with any clinical or MRI feature.

TCRdb redid the calling of the 5' RACE reads with MiXCR, one entry per CDR3 protein. This table holds about 55,000 distinct CDR3 sequences, more than 3% found once. V dropped 5 bases and J dropped 3 bases, with 19 bases sitting between them. Germline CDR1 is SGHDN and CDR2 is FVKESK. The CDR3 has 16 residues. This clonotype was observed a few times. Its antigen is unknown. The chain employs TRBV14 and TRBJ1-2; possibly TRBD1 for D (5 bases). The sample was PBMCs. This TCR was recovered from a man younger than 45 with multiple sclerosis. The CDR3 here is CASSSRQSAWDYGYTF. The CDR3 DNA follows: TGTGCCAGCAGCTCCCGACAGTCGGCCTGGGACTATGGCTACACCTTC.